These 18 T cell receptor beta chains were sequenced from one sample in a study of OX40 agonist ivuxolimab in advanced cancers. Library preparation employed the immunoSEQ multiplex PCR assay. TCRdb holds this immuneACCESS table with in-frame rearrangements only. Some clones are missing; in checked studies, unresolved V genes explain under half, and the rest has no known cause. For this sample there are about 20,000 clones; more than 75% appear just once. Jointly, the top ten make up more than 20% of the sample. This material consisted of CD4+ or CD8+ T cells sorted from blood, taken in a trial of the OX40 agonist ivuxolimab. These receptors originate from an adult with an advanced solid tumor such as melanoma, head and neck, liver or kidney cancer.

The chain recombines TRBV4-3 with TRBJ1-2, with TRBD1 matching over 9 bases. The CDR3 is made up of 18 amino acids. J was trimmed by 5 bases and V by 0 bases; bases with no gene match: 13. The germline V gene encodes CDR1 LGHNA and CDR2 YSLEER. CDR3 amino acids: CASSQDSGQGRVGYGYTF. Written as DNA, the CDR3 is TGCGCCAGCAGCCAAGATTCGGGACAGGGACGGGTTGGGTATGGCTACACCTTC.

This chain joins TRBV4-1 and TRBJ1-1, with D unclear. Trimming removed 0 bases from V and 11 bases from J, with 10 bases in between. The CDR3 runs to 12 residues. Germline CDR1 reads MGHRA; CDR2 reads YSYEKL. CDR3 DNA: TGCGCCAGCAGCCAAGAGGGAGCCAAGGCTTTCTTT. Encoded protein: CASSQEGAKAFF.

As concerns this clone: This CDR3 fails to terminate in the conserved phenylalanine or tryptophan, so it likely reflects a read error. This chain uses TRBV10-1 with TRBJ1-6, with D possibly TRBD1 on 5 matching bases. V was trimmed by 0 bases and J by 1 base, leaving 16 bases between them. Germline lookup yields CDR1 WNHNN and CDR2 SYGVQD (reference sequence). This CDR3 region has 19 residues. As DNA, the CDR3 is TGCGCCAGCAGTGAGTCCCGGACAAGGAGGATTTCCTATAATTCACCCCTCCACCTT. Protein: CASSESRTRRISYNSPLHL.

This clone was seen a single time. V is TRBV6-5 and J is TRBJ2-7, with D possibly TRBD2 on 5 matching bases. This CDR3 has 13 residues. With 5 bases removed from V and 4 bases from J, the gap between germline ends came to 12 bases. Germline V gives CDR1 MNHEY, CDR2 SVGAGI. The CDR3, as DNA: TGTGCCAGCAGTATGGACCGGGGATACGAGCAGTACTTC. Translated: CASSMDRGYEQYF.

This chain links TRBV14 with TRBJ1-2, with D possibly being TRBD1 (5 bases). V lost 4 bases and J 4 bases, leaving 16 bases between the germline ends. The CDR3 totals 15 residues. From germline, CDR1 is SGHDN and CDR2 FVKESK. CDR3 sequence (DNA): TGTGCCAGCAGCCCTGGGAAGGGGAGAGGCTATGGCTACACCTTC. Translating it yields CASSPGKGRGYGYTF.

This CDR3 is CASNPAGGGRSEQFF. The CDR3 coding sequence is TGTGCCAGCAACCCGGCAGGGGGGGGTCGCAGTGAGCAGTTCTTC. The chain has TRBV5-6 and TRBJ2-1; perhaps D is TRBD1 or TRBD2 (7 bases each). Between the trimmed V and J ends, which lost 6 bases and 9 bases, there was a span of 22 bases. Per the germline V gene, CDR1 is SGHDT and CDR2 is YYEEEE. The CDR3 runs to 15 residues.

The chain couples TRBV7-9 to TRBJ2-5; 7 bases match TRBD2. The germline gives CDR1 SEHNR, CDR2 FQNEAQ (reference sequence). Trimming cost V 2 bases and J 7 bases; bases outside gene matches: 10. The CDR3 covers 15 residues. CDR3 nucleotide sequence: TGTGCCAGCAGCTTACTCTTGGCGGGGGTTGGGACCCAGTACTTC. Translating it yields CASSLLLAGVGTQYF.

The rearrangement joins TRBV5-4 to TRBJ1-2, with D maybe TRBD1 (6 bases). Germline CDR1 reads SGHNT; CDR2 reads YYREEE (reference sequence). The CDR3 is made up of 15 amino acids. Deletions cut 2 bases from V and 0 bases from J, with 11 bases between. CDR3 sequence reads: CASSFGDIANYGYTF. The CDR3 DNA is TGTGCCAGCAGCTTCGGGGACATCGCTAACTATGGCTACACCTTC. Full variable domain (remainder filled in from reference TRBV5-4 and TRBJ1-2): ETGVTQSPTHLIKTRGQQVTLRCSSQSGHNTVSWYQQALGQGPQFIFQYYREEENGRGNFPPRFSGLQFPNYSSELNVNALELDDSALYLCASSFGDIANYGYTFGSGTRLTVV.

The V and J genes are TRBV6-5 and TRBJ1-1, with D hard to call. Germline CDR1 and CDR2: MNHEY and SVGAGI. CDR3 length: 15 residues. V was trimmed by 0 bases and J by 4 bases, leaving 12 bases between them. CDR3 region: CASSYSPAGRTEAFF. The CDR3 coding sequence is TGTGCCAGCAGTTACTCACCCGCCGGGCGCACTGAAGCTTTCTTT.

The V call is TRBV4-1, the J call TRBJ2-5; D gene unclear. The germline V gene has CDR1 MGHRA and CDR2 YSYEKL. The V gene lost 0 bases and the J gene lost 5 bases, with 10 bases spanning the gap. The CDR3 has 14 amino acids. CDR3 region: CASSQDKGLETQYF. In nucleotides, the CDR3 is TGCGCCAGCAGCCAAGATAAGGGATTGGAGACCCAGTACTTC.

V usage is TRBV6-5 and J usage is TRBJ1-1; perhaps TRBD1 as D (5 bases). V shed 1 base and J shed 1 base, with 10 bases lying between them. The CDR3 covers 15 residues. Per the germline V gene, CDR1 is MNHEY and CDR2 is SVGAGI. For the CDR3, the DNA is TGTGCCAGCAGTTACTTCGGTGGGGGGAACACTGAAGCTTTCTTT. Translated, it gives CASSYFGGGNTEAFF.

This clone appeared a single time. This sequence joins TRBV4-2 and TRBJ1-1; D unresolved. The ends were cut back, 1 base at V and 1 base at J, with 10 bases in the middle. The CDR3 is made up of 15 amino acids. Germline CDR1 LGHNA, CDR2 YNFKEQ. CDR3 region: CASSQALKANTEAFF. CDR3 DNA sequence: TGTGCCAGCAGCCAAGCTTTGAAAGCGAACACTGAAGCTTTCTTT.

This chain's CDR3 is CASSEALQRRGTQYF. CDR3 DNA: TGTGCCAGCAGTGAAGCGCTTCAGCGGCGAGGGACCCAGTACTTC. The J gene is TRBJ2-5, the V gene TRBV2; a weak D match, TRBD2 (5 bases). The CDR3 extends over 15 amino acids. The germline V gene encodes CDR1 SNHLY and CDR2 FYNNEI. V lost 0 bases and J lost 7, with 15 bases in between.

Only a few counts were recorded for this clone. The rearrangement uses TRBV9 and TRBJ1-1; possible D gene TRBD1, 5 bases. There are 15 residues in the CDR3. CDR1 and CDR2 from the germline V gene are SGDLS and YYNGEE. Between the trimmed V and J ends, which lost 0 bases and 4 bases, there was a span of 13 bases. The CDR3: CASSVGMGTGTEAFF. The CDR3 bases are TGTGCCAGCAGCGTAGGAATGGGGACCGGCACTGAAGCTTTCTTT.

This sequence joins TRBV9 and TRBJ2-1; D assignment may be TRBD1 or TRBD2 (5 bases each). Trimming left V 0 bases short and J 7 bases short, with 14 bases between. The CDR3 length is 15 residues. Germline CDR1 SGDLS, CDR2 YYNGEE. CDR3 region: CASSVGMGEGNEQFF. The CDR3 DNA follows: TGTGCCAGCAGCGTAGGAATGGGGGAAGGGAATGAGCAGTTCTTC.

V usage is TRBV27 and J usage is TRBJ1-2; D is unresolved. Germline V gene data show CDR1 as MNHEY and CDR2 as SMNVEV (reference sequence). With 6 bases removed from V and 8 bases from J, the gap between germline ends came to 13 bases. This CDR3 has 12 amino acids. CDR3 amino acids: CASRDFKRGYTF. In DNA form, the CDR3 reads TGTGCCAGCAGGGACTTCAAAAGGGGCTACACCTTC.

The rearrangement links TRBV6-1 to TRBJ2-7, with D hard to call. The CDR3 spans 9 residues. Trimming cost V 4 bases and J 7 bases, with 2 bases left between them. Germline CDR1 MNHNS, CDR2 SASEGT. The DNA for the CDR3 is TGTGCCAGCAGTGGTGAGCAGTACTTC. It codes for CASSGEQYF.

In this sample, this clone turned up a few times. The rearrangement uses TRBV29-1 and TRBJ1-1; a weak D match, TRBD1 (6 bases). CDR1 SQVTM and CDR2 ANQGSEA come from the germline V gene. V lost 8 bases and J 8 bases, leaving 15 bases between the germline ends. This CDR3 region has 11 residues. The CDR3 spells CSLWRGTEAFF. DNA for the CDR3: TGCAGCCTTTGGCGGGGGACAGAAGCTTTCTTT.